This T cell receptor (beta chain) appears in the sequencing data of a study of blood T cell repertoires in COVID-19. The repertoire was sequenced with immunoSEQ multiplex PCR; TCRdb's copy has only in-frame clones and lacks some. This table has tens of thousands of clones, over 70% appearing once. The germline CDR1 and CDR2 sequences are LNHNV and YYDKDF (reference sequence). The V and J ends lost 0 bases and 7 bases, in that order; junction bases with no gene match: 11. This CDR3 has 18 amino acids. The clonotype was recovered from a middle-aged man with active COVID-19. Source material: peripheral blood. The rearrangement joins TRBV15 to TRBJ2-1; 11 bases line up with TRBD2. The CDR3 loop reads CATSRDRGIAGGTNEQFF. The DNA of the CDR3 is TGTGCCACCAGCAGAGATCGCGGGATAGCGGGAGGGACGAATGAGCAGTTCTTC.